The entry that follows covers one TCR beta chain sequence. The entry originates in a study of glioma-infiltrating T cells. In germline, CDR1 is SGHRS, CDR2 YFSETQ. The CDR3 runs to 15 residues. Trimming removed 4 bases at V and 3 bases at J, with 16 bases between. The iRepertoire nested amplicon-rescue multiplex PCR amplified TCR alpha and beta CDR3s from RNA. From the multiplex PCR reads, TCRdb called clonotypes with MiXCR, one entry per CDR3 protein. The sample includes over 100,000 distinct CDR3 sequences, less than 30% of them seen just once. The specimen sequenced was glioma tissue, nonneoplastic brain tissue, or PBMCs (not recorded which). This chain links TRBV5-1 with TRBJ1-1; tentatively, D is TRBD1 (5 bases). The receptor was isolated from a human donor with low-grade glioma or glioblastoma, undergoing nonglioma brain surgery, or in good health (not recorded which). DNA of the CDR3: TGCGCCAGCAGCCCACTGACAGCCGGGTACACTGAAGCTTTCTTT. Its translation is CASSPLTAGYTEAFF. Looking up the rest from reference TRBV5-1 and TRBJ1-1 gives the full variable domain: KAGVTQTPRYLIKTRGQQVTLSCSPISGHRSVSWYQQTPGQGLQFLFEYFSETQRNKGNFPGRFSGRQFSNSRSEMNVSTLELGDSALYLCASSPLTAGYTEAFFGQGTRLTVV.